This T cell receptor (beta chain) appears in the sequencing data of a study of shared clonotypes between healthy human individuals. Whole-study context: The study used three CD4 naive, three CD4 memory, two CD8 naive and one CD8 memory plate per donor. Study-wide findings and caveats: Estimated richness values were generally larger in naive subsets than in memory subsets.

Germline CDR1 reads SGHTS; CDR2 reads YDEGEE. V shed 0 bases and J shed 0 bases, with 10 bases lying between them. This CDR3 is 16 amino acids long. Profiled with immunoSEQ multiplex PCR; TCRdb holds only in-frame clones, not every one. The table has some 2,400,000 clones, 90% to 97% seen once. In regard to this clone: Its antigen is not identified.

The chain carries TRBV5-8 and TRBJ1-3; D is unresolved. The sequencing input was naive CD4+ T cells sorted from blood. Subset noted: CD45RA+ positively selected. The TCR comes from a man aged 18 to 35 in good health. The CDR3 nucleotides read TGTGCCAGCAGCTTGGGGTCATCCTTCTCTGGAAACACCATATATTTT. It specifies CASSLGSSFSGNTIYF.